This entry concerns a single T cell receptor (beta chain). Its target is not known. Sequencing used immunoSEQ multiplex PCR; TCRdb keeps in-frame clones, though not all of them. This sample yields roughly 320,000 clones, of which roughly 84% are seen a single time; 3.4% belongs to the top ten. The sample comes from a study of Ad26.COV2.S vaccination and SARS-CoV-2 variants. Study-level findings and limits: Measures of TCR breadth and depth may have fallen short of total T cell responses.

V was trimmed by 5 bases and J by 3 bases, leaving 18 bases between them. Germline CDR1 is SGHTS and CDR2 is YDEGEE. The CDR3 has 17 amino acids. Treatment defined: 15 to 20 received Ad26.COV2.S at low or high dose, single or two shots; 5 received placebo; per-sample allocation not given. Repertoires come from day 63 after the first vaccine or placebo injection. The J gene is TRBJ1-6, the V gene TRBV5-8; D gene ambiguous. This sequence was found in a person between 18 and 65 years old who received the Ad26.COV2.S COVID-19 vaccine or a placebo. The sequencing used peripheral blood, collected in a trial of Ad26.COV2.S vaccine versus placebo. CDR3 residues: CASSPAGGQHYNSPLHF. CDR3 nucleotides: TGTGCCAGCAGTCCCGCGGGCGGGCAGCACTATAATTCACCCCTCCACTTT.